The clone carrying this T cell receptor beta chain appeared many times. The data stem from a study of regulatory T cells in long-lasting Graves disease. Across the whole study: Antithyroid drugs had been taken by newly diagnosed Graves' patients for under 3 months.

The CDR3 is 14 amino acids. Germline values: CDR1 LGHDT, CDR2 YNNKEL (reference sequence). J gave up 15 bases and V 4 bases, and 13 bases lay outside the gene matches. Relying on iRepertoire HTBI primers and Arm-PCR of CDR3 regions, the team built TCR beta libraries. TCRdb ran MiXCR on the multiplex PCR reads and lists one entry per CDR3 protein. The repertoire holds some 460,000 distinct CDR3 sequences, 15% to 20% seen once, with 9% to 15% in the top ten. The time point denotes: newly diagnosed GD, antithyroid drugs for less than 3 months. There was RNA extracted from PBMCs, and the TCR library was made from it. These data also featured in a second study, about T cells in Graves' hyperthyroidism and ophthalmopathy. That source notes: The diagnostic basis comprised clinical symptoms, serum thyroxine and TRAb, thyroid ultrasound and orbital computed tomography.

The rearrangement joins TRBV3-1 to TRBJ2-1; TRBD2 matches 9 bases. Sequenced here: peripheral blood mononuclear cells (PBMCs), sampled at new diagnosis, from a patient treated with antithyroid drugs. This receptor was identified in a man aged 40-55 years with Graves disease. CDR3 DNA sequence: TGTGCCAGCAGCCGGGAGGGTAGCGGGAGTAGGAGGTTCTTC. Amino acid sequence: CASSREGSGSRRFF.